These T cell receptor beta chains were read from a single sample in a study of shared T cell receptors in the human thymus. TCRdb keeps only in-frame clones here, not all; method: immunoSEQ multiplex PCR. In the table there are about 660,000 clones, around 87% of which are singletons. The same sample was also used in a study of human thymus T cells.

The sequencing input was thymocytes. The receptors come from a boy in the first two years of life with a congenital heart defect. The CDR3 runs from the conserved cysteine through the conserved F or W. Fields, in order: D gene, V gene, clone size, J gene, CDR3 DNA, CDR3 protein. The D gene is left open where the match is weak. The size entry is marked missing in some rows and otherwise reads once, few, many or a size class.

D: TRBD2
V: TRBV30
size: .
J: TRBJ2-7
DNA: TGTGCCGCCGGTAGCGGGAACCACGAGCAGTACTTC
CDR3: CAAGSGNHEQYF

D: TRBD2
V: TRBV6-5
size: .
J: TRBJ2-3
DNA: TGTGCCAGCAGTGTTAGCGGGGCCCCCACAGATACGCAGTATTTT
CDR3: CASSVSGAPTDTQYF

D: .
V: TRBV7-3
size: .
J: TRBJ2-1
DNA: TGTGCCAGCAGCTTATCGAGAGTCCATGAGCAGTTCTTC
CDR3: CASSLSRVHEQFF

D: TRBD1
V: TRBV30
size: .
J: TRBJ2-1
DNA: TGTGCCTGGAGTGTATGGGGACAGGTTCCCGACACCCCCTACAATGAGCAGTTCTTC
CDR3: CAWSVWGQVPDTPYNEQFF

D: .
V: TRBV5-6
size: .
J: TRBJ1-5
DNA: TGTGCCAGCAGCTTGGAAGGCAGGGCTTATAGCAATCAGCCCCAGCATTTT
CDR3: CASSLEGRAYSNQPQHF

D: TRBD2
V: TRBV11-2
size: .
J: TRBJ2-1
DNA: TGTGCCAGCAGCTTAGTTGCGGGAGACTACAATGAGCAGTTCTTC
CDR3: CASSLVAGDYNEQFF

D: TRBD2
V: TRBV9
size: once
J: TRBJ2-2
DNA: TGTGCCAGCAGCGTGTCGGTAGCGGGGACCGGGGAGCTGTTTTTT
CDR3: CASSVSVAGTGELFF

D: TRBD2
V: TRBV4-3
size: .
J: TRBJ2-2
DNA: TGCGCCAGCAGCCAACCTCGGACTAGCGGGGCGAACACCGGGGAGCTGTTTTTT
CDR3: CASSQPRTSGANTGELFF

D: .
V: TRBV4-3
size: few
J: TRBJ2-7
DNA: TGCGCCAGCAGCCCCGGAGACAGTAACCCAGACCACGAGCAGTACTTC
CDR3: CASSPGDSNPDHEQYF

D: .
V: TRBV10-3
size: once
J: TRBJ1-3
DNA: TGTGCCATCAGGCGGACAGCCAGCTCTGGAAACACCATATATTTT
CDR3: CAIRRTASSGNTIYF

D: .
V: TRBV11-2
size: .
J: TRBJ2-7
DNA: TGTGCCAGCAGCCCTAGGGCCTTACTAGTATCCTACGAGCAGTACTTC
CDR3: CASSPRALLVSYEQYF

D: TRBD2
V: TRBV5-8
size: .
J: TRBJ2-7
DNA: TGTGCCAGCAGCTTGGGACTAGCGGGAGGGTTTACCGAGCAGTACTTC
CDR3: CASSLGLAGGFTEQYF